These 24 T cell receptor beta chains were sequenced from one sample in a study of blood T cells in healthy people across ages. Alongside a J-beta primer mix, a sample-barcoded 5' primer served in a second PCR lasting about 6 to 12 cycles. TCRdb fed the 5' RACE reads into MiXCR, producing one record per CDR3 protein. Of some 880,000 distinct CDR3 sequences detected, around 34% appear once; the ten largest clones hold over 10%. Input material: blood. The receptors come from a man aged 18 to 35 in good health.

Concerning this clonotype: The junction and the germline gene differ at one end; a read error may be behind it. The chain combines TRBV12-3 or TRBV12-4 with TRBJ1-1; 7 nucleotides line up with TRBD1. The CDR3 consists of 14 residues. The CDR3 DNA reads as TGTACCAGCAGCGACAGACAGGGTCGCACTGAAGCTTTCTTT. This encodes CTSSDRQGRTEAFF.

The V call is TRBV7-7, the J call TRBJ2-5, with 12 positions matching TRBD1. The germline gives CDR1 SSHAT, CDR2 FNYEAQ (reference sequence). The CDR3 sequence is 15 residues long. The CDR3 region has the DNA TGTGCTAGCGGACCGGGACAGGGGGCTTTGGAGACCCAGTACTTC. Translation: CASGPGQGALETQYF.

DNA for the CDR3: TGTGCCAGCAGCTTAAATTCCGCCGGACAGGGGTGGGAAAAACTGTTTTTT. Translation: CASSLNSAGQGWEKLFF. The gene calls are TRBV7-2 and TRBJ1-4; TRBD1 matches 9 bases. V shed 2 bases, J shed 8 bases, and the junction held 12 bases outside the gene matches. This CDR3 has 17 amino acids. Looked up from germline, CDR1 is SGHTA and CDR2 is FQGNSA.

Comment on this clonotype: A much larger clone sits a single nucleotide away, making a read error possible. CDR3 loop: CASSAGGGSNGYTF. The DNA of the CDR3 is TGTGCCAGCAGCGCTGGAGGGGGATCAAATGGCTACACCTTC. The J gene is TRBJ1-2, the V gene TRBV7-2; D is possibly TRBD1 (6 bases). Trimming removed 5 bases from V and 6 bases from J, with 16 bases in between. Germline CDR1 SGHTA, CDR2 FQGNSA. The CDR3 length is 14 residues.

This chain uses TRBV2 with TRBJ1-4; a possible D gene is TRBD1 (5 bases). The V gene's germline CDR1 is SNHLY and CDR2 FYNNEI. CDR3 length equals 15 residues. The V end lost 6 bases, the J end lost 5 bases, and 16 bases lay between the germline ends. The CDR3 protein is CASSRSGTENEKLFF. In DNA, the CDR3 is TGTGCCAGCAGCAGATCCGGGACGGAGAATGAAAAACTGTTTTTT. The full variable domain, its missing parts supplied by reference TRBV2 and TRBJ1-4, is EPEVTQTPSHQVTQMGQEVILRCVPISNHLYFYWYRQILGQKVEFLVSFYNNEISEKSEIFDDQFSVERPDGSNFTLKIRSTKLEDSAMYFCASSRSGTENEKLFFGSGTQLSVL.

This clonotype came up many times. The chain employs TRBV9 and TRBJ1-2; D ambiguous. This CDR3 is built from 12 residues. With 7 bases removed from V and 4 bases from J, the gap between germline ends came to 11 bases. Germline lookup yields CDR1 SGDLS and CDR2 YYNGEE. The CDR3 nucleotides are TGTGCCAGCCGGACCCCCGGCTATGGCTACACCTTC. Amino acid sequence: CASRTPGYGYTF.

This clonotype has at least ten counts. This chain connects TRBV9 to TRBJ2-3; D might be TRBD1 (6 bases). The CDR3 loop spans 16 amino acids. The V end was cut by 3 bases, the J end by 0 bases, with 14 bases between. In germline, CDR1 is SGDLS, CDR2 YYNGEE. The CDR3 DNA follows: TGTGCCAGCAGCGCACAGGGAACCGCTAGCACAGATACGCAGTATTTT. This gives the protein CASSAQGTASTDTQYF.

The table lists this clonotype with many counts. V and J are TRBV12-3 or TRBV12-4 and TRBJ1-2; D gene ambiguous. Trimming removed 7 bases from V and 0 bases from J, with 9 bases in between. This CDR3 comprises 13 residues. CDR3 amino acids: CASMEGPNYGYTF. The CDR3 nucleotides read TGTGCCAGCATGGAGGGCCCTAACTATGGCTACACCTTC.

CDR3 amino acids: CAISGTGQGASGYTF. DNA for the CDR3: TGTGCCATCAGTGGAACGGGACAGGGGGCGTCTGGCTACACCTTC. This chain links TRBV10-3 with TRBJ1-2, with 12 bases identical to TRBD1. The CDR3 is 15 amino acids. With 4 bases clipped from V and 7 bases from J, the junction kept 7 bases outside the gene matches. Per the germline V gene, CDR1 is ENHRY and CDR2 is SYGVKD.

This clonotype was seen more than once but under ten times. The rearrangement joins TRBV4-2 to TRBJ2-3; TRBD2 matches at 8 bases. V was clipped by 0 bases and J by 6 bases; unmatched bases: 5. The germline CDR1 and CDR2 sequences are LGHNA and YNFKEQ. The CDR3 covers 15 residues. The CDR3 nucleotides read TGTGCCAGCAGCCAAGACGGGGGGGCCCCCGATACGCAGTATTTT. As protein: CASSQDGGAPDTQYF.

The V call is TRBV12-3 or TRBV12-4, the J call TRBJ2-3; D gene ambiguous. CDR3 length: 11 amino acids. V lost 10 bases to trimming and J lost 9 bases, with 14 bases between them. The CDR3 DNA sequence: TGTGCCACGACATCCGGCGACACGCAGTATTTT. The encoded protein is CATTSGDTQYF.

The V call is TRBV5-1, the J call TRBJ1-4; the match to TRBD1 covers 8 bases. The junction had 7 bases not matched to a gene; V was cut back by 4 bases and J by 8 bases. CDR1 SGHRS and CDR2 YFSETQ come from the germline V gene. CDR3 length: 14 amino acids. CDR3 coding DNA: TGCGCCAGCAGCATCACAGGGGGAGACGAAAAACTGTTTTTT. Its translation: CASSITGGDEKLFF.

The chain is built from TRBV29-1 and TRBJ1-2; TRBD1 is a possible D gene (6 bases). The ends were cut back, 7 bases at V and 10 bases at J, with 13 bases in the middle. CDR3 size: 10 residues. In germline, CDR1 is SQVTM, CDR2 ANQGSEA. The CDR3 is CSARGADYTF. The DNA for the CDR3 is TGCAGCGCAAGGGGGGCAGACTACACCTTC.

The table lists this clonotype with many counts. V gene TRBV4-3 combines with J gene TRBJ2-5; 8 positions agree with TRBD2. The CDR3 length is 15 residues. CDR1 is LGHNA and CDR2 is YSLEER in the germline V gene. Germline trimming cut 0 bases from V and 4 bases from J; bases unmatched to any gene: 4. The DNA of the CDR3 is TGCGCCAGCAGCCAAGATCCCCTAGCGGGAGAGACCCAGTACTTC. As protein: CASSQDPLAGETQYF.

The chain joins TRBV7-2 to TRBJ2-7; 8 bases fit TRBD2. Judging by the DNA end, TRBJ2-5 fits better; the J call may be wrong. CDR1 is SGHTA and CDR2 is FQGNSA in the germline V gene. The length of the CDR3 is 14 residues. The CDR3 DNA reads TGTGCCAGCAGCTCCGGACTAGCCCGAGAGACCCAGTACTTC. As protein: CASSSGLARETQYF.

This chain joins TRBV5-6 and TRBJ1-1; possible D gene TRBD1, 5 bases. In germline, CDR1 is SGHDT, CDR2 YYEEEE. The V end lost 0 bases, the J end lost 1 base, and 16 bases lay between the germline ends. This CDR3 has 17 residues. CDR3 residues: CASSLAVSQGQNTEAFF. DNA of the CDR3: TGTGCCAGCAGCTTGGCCGTCTCGCAGGGCCAGAACACTGAAGCTTTCTTT.

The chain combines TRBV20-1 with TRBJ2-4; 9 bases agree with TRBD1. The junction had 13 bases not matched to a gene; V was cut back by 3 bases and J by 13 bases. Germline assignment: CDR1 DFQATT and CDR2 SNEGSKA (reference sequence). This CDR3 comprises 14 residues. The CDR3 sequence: CSARPGQGWGEQYF. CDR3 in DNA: TGCAGTGCTAGGCCGGGACAGGGATGGGGCGAACAGTACTTC.

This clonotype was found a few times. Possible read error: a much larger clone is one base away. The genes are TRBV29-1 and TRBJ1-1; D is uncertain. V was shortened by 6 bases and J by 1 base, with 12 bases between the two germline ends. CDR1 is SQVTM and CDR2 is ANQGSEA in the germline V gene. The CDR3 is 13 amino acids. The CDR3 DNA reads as TGCAGCGTCGTAGGGTTAGCGAACACTGAAGCTTTCTTT. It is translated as CSVVGLANTEAFF.

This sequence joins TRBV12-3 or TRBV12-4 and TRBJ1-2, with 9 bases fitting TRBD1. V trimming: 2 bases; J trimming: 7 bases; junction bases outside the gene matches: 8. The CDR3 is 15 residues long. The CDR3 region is CASSLSGQGRAGYTF. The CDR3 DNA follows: TGTGCCAGCAGTTTATCCGGACAGGGGAGGGCTGGCTACACCTTC.

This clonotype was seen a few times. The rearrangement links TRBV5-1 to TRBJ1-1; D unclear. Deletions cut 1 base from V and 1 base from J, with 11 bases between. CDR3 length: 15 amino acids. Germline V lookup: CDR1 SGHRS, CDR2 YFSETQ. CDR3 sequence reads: CASSLSGAPNTEAFF. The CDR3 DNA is TGCGCCAGCAGCTTGTCCGGTGCTCCGAACACTGAAGCTTTCTTT.

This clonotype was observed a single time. CDR3 sequence reads: CASSSRANGYTF. In DNA, the CDR3 is TGTGCCAGCAGTTCCAGGGCTAATGGCTACACCTTC. The rearrangement joins TRBV12-3 or TRBV12-4 to TRBJ1-2, with D possibly TRBD1 on 5 matching bases. V was shortened by 4 bases and J by 6 bases, with 9 bases between the two germline ends. This CDR3 region has 12 residues.

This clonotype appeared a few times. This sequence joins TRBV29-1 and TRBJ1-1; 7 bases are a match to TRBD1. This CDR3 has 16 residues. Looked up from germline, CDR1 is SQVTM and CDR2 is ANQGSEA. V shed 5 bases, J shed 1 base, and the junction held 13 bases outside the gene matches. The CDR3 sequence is CSVLYVEGQANTEAFF. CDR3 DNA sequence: TGCAGCGTTCTTTATGTGGAAGGACAGGCGAACACTGAAGCTTTCTTT.

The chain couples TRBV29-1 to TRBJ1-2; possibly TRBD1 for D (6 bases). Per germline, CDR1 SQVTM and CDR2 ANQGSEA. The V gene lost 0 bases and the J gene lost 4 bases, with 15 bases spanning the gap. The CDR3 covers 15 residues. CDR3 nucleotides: TGCAGCGTTGAAGACTCGACAGGATTCAGCTATGGCTACACCTTC. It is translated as CSVEDSTGFSYGYTF.

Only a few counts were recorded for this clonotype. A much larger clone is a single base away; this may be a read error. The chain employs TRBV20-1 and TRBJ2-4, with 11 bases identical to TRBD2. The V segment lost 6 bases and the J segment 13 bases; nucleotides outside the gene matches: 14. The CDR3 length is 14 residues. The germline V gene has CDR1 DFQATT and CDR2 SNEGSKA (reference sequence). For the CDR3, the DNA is TGCAGTGCCATGACTAGCGGGGCCTACAATGAGCAGTACTTC. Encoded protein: CSAMTSGAYNEQYF.